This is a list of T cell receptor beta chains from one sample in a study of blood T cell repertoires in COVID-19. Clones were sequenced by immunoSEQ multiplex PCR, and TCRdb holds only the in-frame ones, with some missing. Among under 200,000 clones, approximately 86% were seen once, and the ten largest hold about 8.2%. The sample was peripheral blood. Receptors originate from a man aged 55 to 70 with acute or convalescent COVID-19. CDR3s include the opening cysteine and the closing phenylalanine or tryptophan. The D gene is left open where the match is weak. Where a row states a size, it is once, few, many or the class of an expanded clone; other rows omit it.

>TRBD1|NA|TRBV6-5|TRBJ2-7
CASSYAGTGGYEQYF
TGTGCCAGCAGTTACGCGGGGACAGGGGGCTACGAGCAGTACTTC
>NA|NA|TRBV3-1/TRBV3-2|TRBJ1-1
CASSQFGGDEAFF
TGTGCCAGCAGCCAGTTCGGGGGTGATGAAGCTTTCTTT
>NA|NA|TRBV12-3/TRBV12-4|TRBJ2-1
CASRPTGYNEQFF
TGTGCCAGCAGACCAACAGGGTACAATGAGCAGTTCTTC
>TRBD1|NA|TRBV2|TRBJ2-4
CASNKQGGKAKNIQYF
TGTGCCAGCAACAAACAGGGGGGTAAAGCCAAAAACATTCAGTACTTC
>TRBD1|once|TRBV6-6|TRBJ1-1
CASSWTGGKAEAFF
TGTGCCAGCAGCTGGACAGGGGGAAAGGCTGAAGCTTTCTTT
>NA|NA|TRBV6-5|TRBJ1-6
CASSYDGDSPLHF
TGTGCCAGCAGTTACGACGGGGATTCACCCCTCCACTTT
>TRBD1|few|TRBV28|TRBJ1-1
CASSLHRGNTEAFF
TGTGCCAGCAGTTTACACAGGGGGAACACTGAAGCTTTCTTT
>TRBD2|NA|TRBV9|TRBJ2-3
CASSPTWTSGGDTQYF
TGTGCCAGCAGCCCCACCTGGACTAGCGGGGGGGATACGCAGTATTTT
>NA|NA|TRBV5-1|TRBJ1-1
CASSTEGRLDTEAFF
TGCGCCAGCAGCACGGAGGGGCGGCTAGACACTGAAGCTTTCTTT
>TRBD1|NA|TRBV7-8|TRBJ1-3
CASSQDRGSGNTIYF
TGTGCCAGCAGCCAGGACAGGGGCTCTGGAAACACCATATATTTT
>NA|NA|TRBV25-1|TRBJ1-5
CASSELPRQDYNQPQHF
TGTGCCAGCAGTGAGCTCCCCCGCCAGGACTACAATCAGCCCCAGCATTTT
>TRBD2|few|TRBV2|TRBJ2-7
CASSSVRLARGQYF
TGTGCCAGCAGTTCCGTAAGACTAGCGAGGGGGCAGTACTTC
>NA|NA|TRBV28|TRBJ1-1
CASSFPRNTEAFF
TGTGCCAGCAGTTTCCCTAGGAACACTGAAGCTTTCTTT
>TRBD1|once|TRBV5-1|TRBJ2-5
CASNTGGRETQYF
TGCGCCAGCAACACAGGGGGCCGGGAGACCCAGTACTTC
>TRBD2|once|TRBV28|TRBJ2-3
CASSSRWAGISGRGEETDTQYF
TGTGCCAGCAGTTCCAGGTGGGCCGGGATTAGCGGGAGAGGAGAGGAGACAGATACGCAGTATTTT
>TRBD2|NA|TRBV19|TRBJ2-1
CASTTTSGSGNEQFF
TGTGCCAGTACTACCACTAGCGGGAGCGGGAATGAGCAGTTCTTC
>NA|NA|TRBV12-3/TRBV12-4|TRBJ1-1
CASSLGGVQAFF
TGTGCCAGCAGTTTAGGGGGGGTTCAAGCTTTCTTT
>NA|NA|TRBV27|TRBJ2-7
CASSLSPYGEQYF
TGTGCCAGCAGTTTATCCCCTTACGGGGAGCAGTACTTC
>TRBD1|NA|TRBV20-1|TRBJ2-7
CSASLGQGLIEQYF
TGCAGTGCTAGTCTGGGACAGGGGTTAATCGAGCAGTACTTC
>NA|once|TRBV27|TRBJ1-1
CASSRDRLNTEAFF
TGTGCCAGCAGTCGTGACAGGTTAAACACTGAAGCTTTCTTT
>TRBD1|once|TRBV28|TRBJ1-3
CASRGTGGGNTIYF
TGTGCCAGCAGGGGGACAGGCGGTGGAAACACCATATATTTT
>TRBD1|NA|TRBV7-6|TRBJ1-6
CASSLDVGTGNSPLHF
TGTGCCAGCAGCTTAGATGTTGGGACAGGGAATTCACCCCTCCACTTT
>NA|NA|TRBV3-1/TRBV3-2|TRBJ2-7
CASSQPGVTSYEQYF
TGTGCCAGCAGCCAACCGGGAGTCACATCCTACGAGCAGTACTTC
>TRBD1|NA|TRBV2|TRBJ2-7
CASSRGQAQTYEQYF
TGTGCCAGCAGCCGGGGACAGGCCCAGACCTACGAGCAGTACTTC
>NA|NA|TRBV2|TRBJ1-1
CASSEQAQEGYEAFF
TGTGCCAGCAGTGAACAGGCGCAAGAGGGTTATGAAGCTTTCTTT
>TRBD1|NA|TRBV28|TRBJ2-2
CASSLGEMTGMGGELFF
TGTGCCAGCAGTTTAGGGGAGATGACAGGGATGGGCGGGGAGCTGTTTTTT
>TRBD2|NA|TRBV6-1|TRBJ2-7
CASSEKWLAGNEQYF
TGTGCCAGCAGTGAAAAATGGCTAGCGGGAAACGAGCAGTACTTC
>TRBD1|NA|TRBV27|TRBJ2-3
CASTPGTGVTDTQYF
TGTGCCAGCACCCCCGGGACAGGGGTCACAGATACGCAGTATTTT
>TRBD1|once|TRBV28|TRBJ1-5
CASSSRQGLNQPQHF
TGTGCCAGCAGTTCCCGACAGGGGTTGAATCAGCCCCAGCATTTT
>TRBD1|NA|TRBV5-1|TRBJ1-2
CASSPDRFYGYTF
TGCGCCAGCAGCCCGGACAGGTTCTATGGCTACACCTTC
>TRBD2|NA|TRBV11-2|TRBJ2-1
CASSYTIAGGANEQFF
TGTGCCAGCAGCTACACGATAGCGGGAGGTGCAAATGAGCAGTTCTTC
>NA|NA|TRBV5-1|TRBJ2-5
CASSFRGNQETQYF
TGCGCCAGCAGCTTTAGGGGCAACCAAGAGACCCAGTACTTC
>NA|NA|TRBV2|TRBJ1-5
CASSDQGGQPQHF
TGTGCCAGCAGTGATCAGGGTGGTCAGCCCCAGCATTTT
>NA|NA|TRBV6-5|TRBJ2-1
CASRKEALSYNEQFF
TGTGCCAGCAGAAAGGAGGCCCTTTCATACAATGAGCAGTTCTTC
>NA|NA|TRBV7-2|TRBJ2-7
CASSLDRVTYEQYF
TGTGCCAGCAGCTTAGACAGGGTTACCTACGAGCAGTACTTC
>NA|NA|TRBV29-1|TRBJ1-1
CSVTRDTWTEAFF
TGCAGCGTTACCAGGGACACGTGGACTGAAGCTTTCTTT